Below are 18 T cell receptor beta chains sequenced from a single sample in a study of cytomegalovirus exposure and HLA in healthy donors. Researchers ran the PCR with 60 Vbeta and 13 Jbeta primers. The data were produced by immunoSEQ multiplex PCR, yet TCRdb's version contains in-frame clones alone and is incomplete. The data show approximately 140,000 clones, around 80% seen once. The material sequenced was PBMCs. These receptors were obtained from a man younger than 35 in good health and CMV-seropositive.

The V gene is TRBV4-1, the J gene TRBJ2-5; possibly TRBD1 for D (6 bases). The DNA matches TRBJ2-7 better at its end, which makes the J call doubtful. Germline assignment: CDR1 MGHRA and CDR2 YSYEKL. The CDR3 is 14 residues long. The CDR3 spells CASSQVGGFNEQYF. CDR3 DNA: TGCGCCAGCAGCCAAGTAGGGGGATTCAACGAGCAGTACTTC.

The rearrangement links TRBV6-1 to TRBJ1-2; no definite D call. With 4 bases removed from V and 4 bases from J, the gap between germline ends came to 7 bases. The CDR3 spans 12 residues. CDR1 and CDR2 (germline): MNHNS, SASEGT. CDR3 DNA sequence: TGTGCCAGCAGTGTCTACAGCTATGGCTACACCTTC. It translates to CASSVYSYGYTF.

This clone showed up just once. The chain combines TRBV9 with TRBJ1-1; a weak D match, TRBD1 (5 bases). Looked up from germline, CDR1 is SGDLS and CDR2 is YYNGEE. Trimming took 0 bases from V and 5 from J, leaving 17 bases between them. The CDR3 is 16 residues long. CDR3 region: CASSVEGQWVGTEAFF. The CDR3 nucleotides are TGTGCCAGCAGCGTAGAAGGACAATGGGTCGGAACTGAAGCTTTCTTT.

The chain uses TRBV2 and TRBJ2-2; D is unclear. There are 14 residues in the CDR3. Germline V gene data show CDR1 as SNHLY and CDR2 as FYNNEI. V was clipped by 7 bases and J by 3 bases, with 12 bases between them. CDR3 loop: CASIRLVDTGELFF. CDR3 coding DNA: TGTGCCAGCATCCGGCTAGTAGACACCGGGGAGCTGTTTTTT.

This rearrangement joins TRBV4-1 to TRBJ1-2; 7 bases align to TRBD1. Trimming cost V 0 bases and J 1 base; bases outside gene matches: 5. The germline gives CDR1 MGHRA, CDR2 YSYEKL. CDR3 size: 16 residues. The CDR3 region has the DNA TGCGCCAGCAGCCAAGATGAGGGGGCCCGTAACTATGGCTACACCTTC. As protein: CASSQDEGARNYGYTF.

The rearrangement uses TRBV10-1 and TRBJ2-3; possible D gene TRBD2, 6 bases. Trimming removed 8 bases at V and 5 bases at J, with 17 bases between. There are 14 residues in the CDR3. CDR1 is WNHNN, CDR2 SYGVQD, per germline (reference sequence). CDR3 in amino acids: CASSGLEGRDTQYF. The CDR3 DNA reads as TGCGCCAGCTCTGGACTGGAGGGCCGAGATACGCAGTATTTT.

The gene calls are TRBV6-5 and TRBJ2-3; 9 bases align to TRBD2. Germline CDR1 MNHEY, CDR2 SVGAGI. J was trimmed by 3 bases and V by 7 bases; bases with no gene match: 5. The CDR3 length is 14 residues. CDR3 coding DNA: TGTGCCAGCAAACCGGGACTAGCAACAGATACGCAGTATTTT. Encoded protein: CASKPGLATDTQYF.

The sample holds a few counts of this clone. Distinct nucleotide sequences in the sample also encode this CDR3. The genes are TRBV27 and TRBJ1-1; D is perhaps TRBD1 (6 bases). Germline V lookup: CDR1 MNHEY, CDR2 SMNVEV (reference sequence). This CDR3 comprises 14 residues. V was trimmed by 6 bases and J by 3 bases, leaving 14 bases between them. CDR3 protein: CASSFKGGYTEAFF. For the CDR3, the DNA is TGTGCCAGCAGCTTTAAGGGGGGGTACACTGAAGCTTTCTTT.

This chain uses TRBV28 with TRBJ2-7; tentatively, D is TRBD1 (6 bases). Germline CDR1 MDHEN, CDR2 SYDVKM. V dropped 5 bases and J dropped 2 bases, with 13 bases sitting between them. The CDR3 is 14 amino acids. The CDR3 protein is CASSPTGFAYEQYF. CDR3 DNA: TGTGCCAGCAGTCCTACAGGGTTCGCCTACGAGCAGTACTTC.

This clone was found once. The chain couples TRBV28 to TRBJ2-2; TRBD1 matches 11 bases. This CDR3 is built from 20 residues. Germline CDR1 reads MDHEN; CDR2 reads SYDVKM. The V segment lost 2 bases and the J segment 0 bases; nucleotides outside the gene matches: 11. The CDR3 sequence: CASSLTYDRGQGANTGELFF. In nucleotides, the CDR3 is TGTGCCAGCAGTTTAACTTACGACCGGGGACAGGGGGCGAACACCGGGGAGCTGTTTTTT.

This clone has just one count. The chain employs TRBV19 and TRBJ2-7; the match to TRBD2 covers 9 bases. Germline CDR1 LNHDA, CDR2 SQIVND (reference sequence). The CDR3 is 15 residues long. Unmatched junction bases numbered 6, after V lost 1 base and J lost 5 bases. The CDR3 DNA is TGTGCCAGTAGTATAGGTAGCGGGAGTGCTGACGAGCAGTACTTC. It is translated as CASSIGSGSADEQYF.

J is TRBJ2-2 and V is TRBV5-4, with 10 nucleotides matching TRBD2. The J segment lost 4 bases and the V segment lost 7 bases, leaving 13 bases of the junction unmatched. Germline values: CDR1 SGHNT, CDR2 YYREEE (reference sequence). The CDR3 is 17 amino acids. The CDR3 here is CASRAATSGLRTGELFF. The CDR3 DNA sequence: TGTGCCAGCCGAGCCGCGACTAGCGGGTTACGCACCGGGGAGCTGTTTTTT.

This chain uses TRBV27 with TRBJ2-7; tentative D call: TRBD1 (6 bases). V dropped 8 bases and J dropped 13 bases, with 15 bases sitting between them. CDR3 length equals 10 residues. The germline gives CDR1 MNHEY, CDR2 SMNVEV (reference sequence). CDR3 sequence (DNA): TGTGCCAGCGGCTCTGGACAGAGATACTTC. Amino acid sequence: CASGSGQRYF.

The chain recombines TRBV11-2 with TRBJ2-7; TRBD1 aligns across 10 bases. Per germline, CDR1 SGHAT and CDR2 FQNNGV. The CDR3 consists of 16 residues. J was trimmed by 5 bases and V by 4 bases; bases with no gene match: 11. The CDR3 DNA follows: TGTGCCAGCAGCTCGATTGGCGGGACAGGGGCTCACGAGCAGTACTTC. It translates to CASSSIGGTGAHEQYF. Full variable domain (outside the CDR3, taken from reference TRBV11-2 and TRBJ2-7): EAGVAQSPRYKIIEKRQSVAFWCNPISGHATLYWYQQILGQGPKLLIQFQNNGVVDDSQLPKDRFSAERLKGVDSTLKIQPAKLEDSAVYLCASSSIGGTGAHEQYFGPGTRLTVT.

The V and J genes are TRBV6-1 and TRBJ1-2; 7 bases match TRBD1. Germline trimming cut 5 bases from V and 6 bases from J; bases unmatched to any gene: 12. Germline values: CDR1 MNHNS, CDR2 SASEGT. This CDR3 comprises 15 residues. CDR3 sequence (DNA): TGTGCCAGCAGTCCACGCGGGGCAGGGGGAGATGGCTACACCTTC. This sequence encodes CASSPRGAGGDGYTF.

This clone has just a few counts. J is TRBJ2-1 and V is TRBV9; D call uncertain. V was pared by 3 bases and J by 0 bases, with 7 bases between. The length of the CDR3 is 14 residues. Germline V gene data show CDR1 as SGDLS and CDR2 as YYNGEE. The CDR3 coding sequence is TGTGCCAGCAGCGACTACGGCTCCTACAATGAGCAGTTCTTC. It is translated as CASSDYGSYNEQFF.

The rearrangement joins TRBV5-1 to TRBJ2-2, with 14 bases aligning to TRBD2. Germline lookup yields CDR1 SGHRS and CDR2 YFSETQ. The CDR3 has 20 amino acids. Losses at the gene ends were 3 bases for V and 3 bases for J; bases not matched to a gene: 13. The CDR3, as DNA: TGCGCCAGCAGCTCACGCCCGGGACTAGCGGGAGAGGAGGACACCGGGGAGCTGTTTTTT. Translation: CASSSRPGLAGEEDTGELFF.

This clone was recorded once. DNA of the CDR3: TGCAGCGTCTTGACTAGCGGGAGGGGTGAGCAGTTCTTC. Translated, it gives CSVLTSGRGEQFF. V and J are TRBV29-1 and TRBJ2-1; 14 bases agree with TRBD2. The junction had 4 bases not matched to a gene; V was cut back by 6 bases and J by 9 bases. The CDR3 consists of 13 residues. Germline V lookup: CDR1 SQVTM, CDR2 ANQGSEA.